The 11 T cell receptor beta chains presented below share a single source sample, sequenced in a study of T cell repertoires in cytomegalovirus infection. For these TCRs, the target antigens are not known. TCRdb re-derived calls from the reads in MiXCR, one entry per CDR3 protein. The sample comprises approximately 990,000 distinct CDR3 sequences, approximately 30% of which are singletons, and 13% rests with the top ten. The specimen comprised cultured CD8+ T cells from PBMCs, sampled from culture after CMV antigen stimulation. The receptors stem from a human donor in good health (CMV status not recorded). Some clones in this sample may be carry-over from other donors' samples.

Concerning this clonotype: A read error may be the cause here, since a much bigger clone is one base away. The genes are TRBV7-6 and TRBJ2-3; 10 positions match TRBD2. This CDR3 spans 16 amino acids. V was clipped by 4 bases and J by 0 bases; unmatched bases: 4. Germline CDR1 is SGHVS and CDR2 is FNYEAQ. CDR3 bases: TGTGCCAGCAGCTCCAGAGCGGGGGGGAGCACAGATACGCAGTATTTT. This translates into CASSSRAGGSTDTQYF.

V is TRBV4-1 and J is TRBJ2-1; no definite D call. Trimming took off 0 bases at V and 0 bases at J, with 12 bases between the two ends. The germline V gene has CDR1 MGHRA and CDR2 YSYEKL. The CDR3 totals 17 residues. The CDR3 loop is CASSQDIKRSSYNEQFF. The CDR3 bases are TGCGCCAGCAGCCAAGATATAAAGCGAAGCTCCTACAATGAGCAGTTCTTC.

This clonotype has just a few counts. This CDR3 reads CASSLRPGASGNQPQHF. The CDR3 coding sequence is TGTGCCAGCAGCTTGAGGCCAGGGGCATCGGGCAATCAGCCCCAGCATTTT. The rearrangement joins TRBV5-5 to TRBJ1-5; tentative D call: TRBD1 (6 bases). Germline V gives CDR1 SGHKS, CDR2 YYEKEE (reference sequence). Trimming removed 1 base from V and 2 bases from J, with 16 bases in between. This CDR3 contains 17 residues.

The rearrangement uses TRBV4-1 and TRBJ2-2, with no clear D. The germline V gene has CDR1 MGHRA and CDR2 YSYEKL. The CDR3 length is 16 residues. The ends were cut back, 4 bases at V and 4 bases at J, with 16 bases in the middle. CDR3 sequence reads: CASSPTGELVTGELFF. DNA of the CDR3: TGCGCCAGCAGCCCAACTGGGGAATTGGTCACCGGGGAGCTGTTTTTT.

This clonotype was observed a few times. The chain combines TRBV28 with TRBJ1-1; D is possibly TRBD1 (6 bases). Germline lookup yields CDR1 MDHEN and CDR2 SYDVKM. The CDR3 has 13 residues. Trimming took 4 bases from V and 7 from J, leaving 13 bases between them. The CDR3 loop reads CASSSRGAGEAFF. The CDR3, as DNA: TGTGCCAGCAGTTCGAGGGGGGCAGGTGAAGCTTTCTTT.

This clonotype was detected once. This may arise from a read error, as a much more abundant clone is one base away. This chain joins TRBV6-2 or TRBV6-3 and TRBJ2-6; no definite D call. Germline lookup yields CDR1 MNHEY and CDR2 SVGEGT. The CDR3 spans 16 residues. V was clipped by 11 bases and J by 0 bases, with 17 bases between them. CDR3 nucleotide sequence: TGTGCCGGCGTCGGTCCAGGTCTCTCTGGGGCCAACGTCCTGACTTTC. Protein: CAGVGPGLSGANVLTF.

The chain carries TRBV2 and TRBJ1-5; D is unresolved. V was cut by 3 bases and J by 3 bases, with 9 bases left in between. This CDR3 has 14 residues. Germline assignment: CDR1 SNHLY and CDR2 FYNNEI. CDR3 coding DNA: TGTGCCAGCAGTGACAGTGGATTCAATCAGCCCCAGCATTTT. It encodes CASSDSGFNQPQHF.

The rearrangement joins TRBV5-8 to TRBJ2-1; 9 bases are shared with TRBD1. The CDR3 loop spans 17 amino acids. Trimming cost V 6 bases and J 8 bases; bases outside gene matches: 18. Germline V gives CDR1 SGHTS, CDR2 YDEGEE. As DNA, the CDR3 is TGTGCCAGCACCCAGAGTTGGACAGGGGATCAAGTCGATGAGCAGTTCTTC. Encoded protein: CASTQSWTGDQVDEQFF.

This clonotype came up a few times. This chain connects TRBV10-3 to TRBJ1-2; 8 nucleotides match TRBD1. CDR1 and CDR2 from the germline V gene are ENHRY and SYGVKD. V shed 4 bases and J 3 bases; nucleotides not matched to a gene: 7. The CDR3 length is 15 residues. As DNA, the CDR3 is TGTGCCATCAGTGCGTTGGACAGGGTTGACTATGGCTACACCTTC. Translation: CAISALDRVDYGYTF.

This chain uses TRBV20-1 with TRBJ2-7; D possibly corresponds to TRBD1 (6 bases). Trimming took 0 bases from V and 6 from J, leaving 24 bases between them. The CDR3 is 17 residues long. Germline lookup yields CDR1 DFQATT and CDR2 SNEGSKA (reference sequence). The CDR3 protein is CSARDPRGSPGAGEQYF. The CDR3 bases are TGCAGTGCTAGAGATCCGAGGGGCTCCCCAGGGGCAGGCGAGCAGTACTTC.

This clonotype was picked up a small number of times. The V gene is TRBV11-2, the J gene TRBJ2-7; 8 bases map to TRBD1. With 5 bases clipped from V and 7 bases from J, the junction kept 10 bases outside the gene matches. CDR3 length: 14 amino acids. Germline CDR1 SGHAT, CDR2 FQNNGV. The CDR3 here is CASSAWTGSGEQYV. The DNA for the CDR3 is TGTGCCAGCAGCGCCTGGACAGGGTCGGGAGAGCAGTACGTC.